This TCR beta chain was profiled in a study of T cells in Graves' hyperthyroidism and ophthalmopathy. This clonotype was recorded at least ten times. V lost 0 bases to trimming and J lost 2 bases, with 5 bases between them. The CDR3 has 13 residues. Germline lookup yields CDR1 SGHAT and CDR2 FQNNGV. Amplification yielded TCR beta CDR3 regions, with RNA transcripts as the source. The HTBI set primed first-round TCR CDR3 RT-PCR. TCRdb re-called the multiplex PCR reads with MiXCR, one entry per CDR3 protein. The table shows about 420,000 distinct CDR3 sequences, with approximately 14% occurring only once. Exclusion followed for patients with uncontrolled infection, other autoimmune disease, pregnancy or lactation. Each 10 ml fresh peripheral blood draw supplied the PBMCs.

The origin of this receptor is a woman younger than 35 with Graves' hyperthyroidism. Sequenced: blood. V usage is TRBV11-2 and J usage is TRBJ2-7; D gene ambiguous. CDR3 in DNA: TGTGCCAGCAGCTTAGAACTCGCCTACGAGCAGTACTTC. Translation: CASSLELAYEQYF.